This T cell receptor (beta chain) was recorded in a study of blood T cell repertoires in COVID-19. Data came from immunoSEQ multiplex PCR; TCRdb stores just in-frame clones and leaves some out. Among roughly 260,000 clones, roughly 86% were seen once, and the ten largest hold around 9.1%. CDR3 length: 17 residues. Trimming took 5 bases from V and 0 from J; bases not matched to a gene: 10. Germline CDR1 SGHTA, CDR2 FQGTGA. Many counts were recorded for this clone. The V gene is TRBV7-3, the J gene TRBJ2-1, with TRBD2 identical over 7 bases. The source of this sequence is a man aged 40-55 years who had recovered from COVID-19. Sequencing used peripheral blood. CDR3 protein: CASSPQSGISSYNEQFF. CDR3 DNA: TGTGCCAGCAGCCCGCAGAGCGGGATAAGCTCCTACAATGAGCAGTTCTTC.